These T cell receptor beta chains were read from a single sample in a study of cytomegalovirus exposure and HLA in healthy donors. The method was immunoSEQ multiplex PCR; TCRdb's version includes in-frame clones alone and lacks a portion of them. The sample has approximately 200,000 clones; 85% are singletons. The sequencing input was PBMCs. The origin of the receptors is a woman between 50 and 59 years old in good health and CMV-seronegative. CDR3s include the opening cysteine and the closing phenylalanine or tryptophan. D genes are given only for firm matches. Rows give clone size only sometimes, using once, few, many, or a class for an expanded clone.

V	J	size	D	CDR3	DNA
TRBV27	TRBJ1-5	-	TRBD1	CASSFGQGFRQPQHF	TGTGCCAGCAGTTTTGGACAGGGATTTCGACAGCCCCAGCATTTT
TRBV2	TRBJ1-5	-	-	CASSENRPSNQPQHF	TGTGCCAGCAGTGAGAACAGGCCCAGCAATCAGCCCCAGCATTTT
TRBV18	TRBJ2-7	once	TRBD1	CASSSGTGDYEQYF	TGTGCCAGCTCGTCCGGGACAGGGGACTACGAGCAGTACTTC
TRBV23-1	TRBJ2-1	once	-	CASSQSVGQGMGGRASYNEQFF	TGCGCCAGCAGTCAATCGGTGGGACAGGGGATGGGCGGGAGGGCCTCTTACAATGAGCAGTTCTTC
TRBV11-3	TRBJ2-7	-	-	CASSLDRGEQYF	TGTGCCAGCAGCTTAGATAGAGGCGAGCAGTACTTC
TRBV4-2	TRBJ2-7	-	TRBD2	CASSQGASGTHEQYF	TGTGCCAGCAGCCAAGGGGCTAGCGGGACCCACGAGCAGTACTTC
TRBV18	TRBJ2-5	-	-	CASSPPVKTQYF	TGTGCCAGCTCACCCCCAGTAAAGACCCAGTACTTC
TRBV15	TRBJ1-3	-	TRBD1	CATSRVGQGGNTIYF	TGTGCCACCAGCAGAGTTGGACAGGGGGGAAACACCATATATTTT
TRBV5-4	TRBJ1-4	-	-	CASSPEKGGEKLFF	TGTGCCAGCAGCCCCGAGAAGGGAGGGGAAAAACTGTTTTTT
TRBV16	TRBJ1-1	-	TRBD1	CASSQRGMGTADTEAFF	TGTGCCAGCAGCCAAAGGGGGATGGGGACAGCGGACACTGAAGCTTTCTTT
TRBV7-6	TRBJ1-1	once	-	CASSSTGTLDTEAFF	TGTGCCAGCAGCTCCACAGGGACCTTGGACACTGAAGCTTTCTTT
TRBV27	TRBJ1-5	-	TRBD1	CASSLRTGGLGQPQHF	TGTGCCAGCAGTCTCCGGACAGGGGGTTTGGGTCAGCCCCAGCATTTT
TRBV29-1	TRBJ2-7	-	TRBD1	CSVEQGAFYEQYF	TGCAGCGTTGAACAGGGGGCATTTTACGAGCAGTACTTC
TRBV27	TRBJ2-7	-	TRBD2	CASSFEGLAGVARYEQYF	TGTGCCAGCAGTTTTGAGGGACTAGCGGGAGTCGCTAGGTACGAGCAGTACTTC
TRBV4-2	TRBJ2-7	-	TRBD2	CASSQTSGGYEQYF	TGTGCCAGCAGCCAAACTAGCGGGGGTTACGAGCAGTACTTC
TRBV19	TRBJ2-2	-	TRBD2	CASSIDRIAGAGELFF	TGTGCCAGTAGTATAGATAGAATTGCGGGGGCCGGGGAGCTGTTTTTT
TRBV7-8	TRBJ1-5	-	-	CASSSQGVVNQPQHF	TGTGCCAGCAGCTCACAGGGTGTGGTTAATCAGCCCCAGCATTTT
TRBV5-4	TRBJ2-5	-	-	CASSFGRGIQETQYF	TGTGCCAGCAGCTTTGGGAGAGGTATCCAAGAGACCCAGTACTTC
TRBV5-1	TRBJ2-7	-	-	CASSTGSRQYEQYF	TGCGCCAGCAGTACCGGGAGCCGACAATACGAGCAGTACTTC
TRBV5-1	TRBJ1-5	few	TRBD1	CASRLDPGGSQPQHF	TGCGCCAGCAGATTGGACCCAGGGGGGTCTCAGCCCCAGCATTTT
TRBV7-8	TRBJ2-3	-	TRBD2	CASSLEVPAGKHTLQDTQYF	TGTGCCAGCAGCTTAGAAGTTCCAGCGGGAAAACACACACTTCAAGATACGCAGTATTTT
TRBV25-1	TRBJ2-7	few	-	CASSDSLSYEQYF	TGTGCCAGCAGTGATAGCCTCTCCTACGAGCAGTACTTC
TRBV30	TRBJ2-3	-	TRBD2	CAWSVTSGRSRTQYF	TGTGCCTGGAGTGTAACTAGCGGGAGATCCCGGACGCAGTATTTT
TRBV28	TRBJ2-5	-	TRBD2	CASSPSGQETQYF	TGTGCCAGCAGCCCTAGCGGCCAAGAGACCCAGTACTTC
TRBV5-4	TRBJ2-1	-	-	CASSLGPEIYNEQFF	TGTGCCAGCAGCTTGGGGCCAGAAATCTACAATGAGCAGTTCTTC
TRBV30	TRBJ1-2	-	-	CAWTTGGHYGYTF	TGTGCCTGGACTACAGGAGGGCACTATGGCTACACCTTC
TRBV6-6	TRBJ1-5	-	TRBD1	CASSSRGSRNQPQHF	TGTGCCAGCAGTTCCAGGGGGAGTCGGAATCAGCCCCAGCATTTT
TRBV2	TRBJ1-2	-	TRBD1	CASSRQGYGYTF	TGTGCCAGCAGCAGACAGGGCTATGGCTACACCTTC
TRBV14	TRBJ2-7	-	-	CASSTQGYEQYF	TGTGCCAGCAGCACACAGGGATACGAGCAGTACTTC
TRBV11-2	TRBJ2-3	-	TRBD1	CASSSGQGSTDTQYF	TGTGCCAGCAGCTCTGGACAGGGGTCCACAGATACGCAGTATTTT
TRBV7-8	TRBJ2-3	few	-	CASSSRTDTQYF	TGTGCCAGCAGCTCTCGCACAGATACGCAGTATTTT
TRBV19	TRBJ2-1	-	TRBD2	CASSTYSGRANEQFF	TGTGCCAGTAGTACCTATAGCGGGAGGGCCAATGAGCAGTTCTTC
TRBV7-2	TRBJ1-2	once	-	CASSRTPPEGYGYTF	TGTGCCAGCAGCCGAACACCCCCCGAGGGCTATGGCTACACCTTC
TRBV25-1	TRBJ1-4	-	-	CASSGSHHTGTNEKLFF	TGTGCCAGCAGTGGATCCCATCACACGGGGACTAATGAAAAACTGTTTTTT
TRBV7-2	TRBJ1-5	once	-	CASSYDTGNQPQHF	TGTGCCAGCAGCTATGACACTGGCAATCAGCCCCAGCATTTT
TRBV30	TRBJ1-4	-	TRBD1	CAWRKQGANEKLFF	TGTGCCTGGAGGAAACAGGGGGCTAATGAAAAACTGTTTTTT
TRBV11-2	TRBJ2-2	-	TRBD1	CASSLPDRVTGELFF	TGTGCCAGCAGCCTCCCGGACAGGGTAACCGGGGAGCTGTTTTTT
TRBV9	TRBJ2-3	once	-	CASSVDKDTQYF	TGTGCCAGCAGCGTAGATAAAGATACGCAGTATTTT
TRBV2	TRBJ1-5	once	-	CASSAGLISYNQPQHF	TGTGCCAGCAGTGCGGGACTCATATCTTACAATCAGCCCCAGCATTTT
TRBV5-6	TRBJ2-1	-	TRBD2	CASSFGTSLTGQFF	TGTGCCAGCAGCTTCGGGACTAGCCTAACGGGGCAGTTCTTC
TRBV19	TRBJ2-7	once	-	CASSPGSSYEQYF	TGTGCCAGTAGTCCCGGGAGCTCCTACGAGCAGTACTTC
TRBV19	TRBJ2-1	-	-	CASSTPLSSYNEQFF	TGTGCCAGTAGTACGCCTCTGAGCTCCTACAATGAGCAGTTCTTC
TRBV2	TRBJ2-1	-	-	CASNGTPQSSYNEQFF	TGTGCCAGCAACGGGACTCCTCAGAGCTCCTACAATGAGCAGTTCTTC
TRBV12-5	TRBJ2-3	-	-	CASGPQRDTQYF	TGTGCTAGTGGTCCCCAGCGAGATACGCAGTATTTT
TRBV4-2	TRBJ2-5	-	-	CASSQGASAQETQYF	TGTGCCAGCAGCCAAGGGGCTAGCGCTCAAGAGACCCAGTACTTC
TRBV5-1	TRBJ1-1	-	-	CASSLRAQGTEAFF	TGCGCCAGCAGCTTAAGGGCCCAGGGGACTGAAGCTTTCTTT
TRBV7-9	TRBJ1-2	few	-	CSSSLEVYGYTF	TGTTCCAGCAGCTTGGAGGTCTATGGCTACACCTTC
TRBV7-3	TRBJ2-1	-	TRBD2	CASRGLAGESSYNEQFF	TGTGCCAGCAGGGGACTAGCGGGCGAGAGCTCCTACAATGAGCAGTTCTTC
TRBV5-1	TRBJ2-1	-	-	CASSLGADYNEQFF	TGCGCCAGCAGCTTGGGGGCAGACTACAATGAGCAGTTCTTC